This T cell receptor (beta chain) was captured by sequencing in a study of T-cell memory formation after mild COVID-19. Study at large: Largely donor-specific TCR clusters were found. The study's findings and limits: There was a balanced CD4/CD8 profile in clones contracting day 15 to 85, and later expanders leaned CD4+. Those CD4+ clones that contracted were mainly in CM and EM (CD8+ ones in EMRA).

The germline V and J ends were trimmed by 2 bases and 1 base, with 11 bases remaining between them. This CDR3 contains 16 residues. Germline V lookup: CDR1 MNHEY, CDR2 SMNVEV (reference sequence). 5'RACE with constant-segment primers yielded barcoded, UMI-tagged TCR alpha and TCR beta cDNA libraries. Using its own MiXCR run on the 5' RACE reads, TCRdb lists one record per CDR3 protein. Among under 50,000 distinct CDR3 sequences listed, approximately 9.7% were seen once. As concerns this clonotype: Its matching antigen is unknown.

Material for sequencing was PBMCs or a T cell subset sorted from them (not recorded which). This receptor was obtained from an adult woman who had mild COVID-19 (a few samples of this study predate the infection). Cell type and time point are not known. V and J are TRBV27 and TRBJ2-2, with D perhaps being TRBD1 or TRBD2 (6 bases each). For the CDR3, the DNA is TGTGCCAGCAGTTTAGGGGGGCGCTTGAACACCGGGGAGCTGTTTTTT. This sequence encodes CASSLGGRLNTGELFF.